Below, 17 T cell receptor beta chains from the same sample are listed, as sequenced in a study of shared clonotypes between healthy human individuals. Sequencing used immunoSEQ multiplex PCR; TCRdb keeps in-frame clones, though not all of them. The repertoire includes about 680,000 clones, around 72% of them detected once, and less than 2% sits in the top ten. Sequencing input: memory CD4+ T cells sorted from blood. Subset: CD45RA-negative fraction. The origin of the receptors is a woman aged 25 to 45 in good health.

The genes are TRBV27 and TRBJ2-2; 7 nucleotides line up with TRBD1. CDR3 size: 15 residues. The germline CDR1 and CDR2 sequences are MNHEY and SMNVEV (reference sequence). V lost 1 base to trimming and J lost 6 bases; unmatched junction nucleotides: 5. CDR3 nucleotide sequence: TGTGCCAGCAGTTTATTTGGACAGGTCGCCGGGGAGCTGTTTTTT. Translated, it gives CASSLFGQVAGELFF.

This clone was detected a few times. The genes are TRBV11-2 and TRBJ2-1; D is possibly TRBD2 (6 bases). CDR1 is SGHAT and CDR2 is FQNNGV in the germline V gene. V shed 1 base and J shed 6 bases, with 13 bases lying between them. The CDR3 loop spans 15 amino acids. CDR3 bases: TGTGCCAGCAGCTTAGCGGGAGCCGGGGTCAATGAGCAGTTCTTC. Its translation: CASSLAGAGVNEQFF.

V usage is TRBV9 and J usage is TRBJ2-3; D tentatively reads TRBD1 or TRBD2 (5 bases each). This CDR3 has 15 residues. CDR1 is SGDLS, CDR2 YYNGEE, per germline. Trimming left V 4 bases short and J 6 bases short, with 18 bases between. DNA for the CDR3: TGTGCCAGCAGCACCGGGACGGGTTTCGCTGATACGCAGTATTTT. Residues: CASSTGTGFADTQYF.

The genes are TRBV5-8 and TRBJ1-5; D possibly corresponds to TRBD1 (5 bases). The CDR3 has 15 residues. V was cut by 4 bases and J by 0 bases, with 11 bases left in between. The germline CDR1 and CDR2 sequences are SGHTS and YDEGEE. In DNA, the CDR3 is TGTGCCAGCAGCGGGGGACGGATTAGCAATCAGCCCCAGCATTTT. Translated, it gives CASSGGRISNQPQHF.

The chain combines TRBV7-9 with TRBJ2-3, with D hard to call. The CDR3 is made up of 16 amino acids. Trimming took off 2 bases at V and 0 bases at J, with 12 bases between the two ends. Per germline, CDR1 SEHNR and CDR2 FQNEAQ (reference sequence). Written as DNA, the CDR3 is TGTGCCAGCAGCTTAATGAGAGGTTTGAGCACAGATACGCAGTATTTT. Translation: CASSLMRGLSTDTQYF.

The genes are TRBV27 and TRBJ1-4, with a possible D match to TRBD1 (5 bases). CDR1 MNHEY and CDR2 SMNVEV come from the germline V gene (reference sequence). Trimming took 2 bases from V and 6 from J, leaving 10 bases between them. This CDR3 is 14 amino acids long. DNA of the CDR3: TGTGCCAGCAGTTTAGGGGGGTGGGATGAAAAACTGTTTTTT. As protein: CASSLGGWDEKLFF. The full variable domain, with the rest looked up from reference TRBV27 and TRBJ1-4, is EAQVTQNPRYLITVTGKKLTVTCSQNMNHEYMSWYRQDPGLGLRQIYYSMNVEVTDKGDVPEGYKVSRKEKRNFPLILESPSPNQTSLYFCASSLGGWDEKLFFGSGTQLSVL.

V is TRBV15 and J is TRBJ1-2, with no clear D. The CDR3 extends over 14 amino acids. Trimming left V 0 bases short and J 4 bases short, with 9 bases between. CDR1 is LNHNV, CDR2 YYDKDF, per germline (reference sequence). The CDR3 sequence: CATSREAGSYGYTF. The CDR3 region has the DNA TGTGCCACCAGCAGAGAGGCTGGGAGCTATGGCTACACCTTC. Combining the CDR3 with reference TRBV15 and TRBJ1-2 gives the whole variable domain DAMVIQNPRYQVTQFGKPVTLSCSQTLNHNVMYWYQQKSSQAPKLLFHYYDKDFNNEADTPDNFQSRRPNTSFCFLDIRSPGLGDTAMYLCATSREAGSYGYTFGSGTRLTVV.

The V gene is TRBV5-1, the J gene TRBJ2-7; no definite D call. V dropped 4 bases and J dropped 6 bases, with 8 bases sitting between them. The CDR3 contains 11 residues. In germline, CDR1 is SGHRS, CDR2 YFSETQ. The CDR3 spells CASSVGPEQYF. CDR3 bases: TGCGCCAGCAGCGTCGGGCCCGAGCAGTACTTC.

The chain is built from TRBV19 and TRBJ1-1; 8 bases align to TRBD1. With V trimmed by 6 bases and J by 3 bases, 6 bases remained unmatched. Germline CDR1 and CDR2: LNHDA and SQIVND (reference sequence). The CDR3 has 14 amino acids. The CDR3 DNA follows: TGTGCCAGTAGATGGACAGGGTTGGACACTGAAGCTTTCTTT. The encoded protein is CASRWTGLDTEAFF.

The V gene is TRBV10-3, the J gene TRBJ2-1; TRBD2 matches 7 bases. Germline V lookup: CDR1 ENHRY, CDR2 SYGVKD. J was trimmed by 8 bases and V by 6 bases; bases with no gene match: 13. The CDR3 loop spans 15 amino acids. CDR3 in DNA: TGTGCCATCAGGACACTAGAGAGCGGGGAGGATGAGCAGTTCTTC. The encoded protein is CAIRTLESGEDEQFF.

This sequence joins TRBV29-1 and TRBJ1-5; possibly TRBD1 for D (5 bases). This CDR3 is built from 12 residues. Germline V CDR1 and CDR2: SQVTM, ANQGSEA. V lost 7 bases and J lost 5, with 12 bases in between. DNA of the CDR3: TGCAGCGCCGCGGACACAGATCAGCCCCAGCATTTT. Translation gives CSAADTDQPQHF.

The chain carries TRBV19 and TRBJ2-1, with 13 bases aligning to TRBD2. Germline V gene lookup returns CDR1 LNHDA and CDR2 SQIVND (reference sequence). The CDR3 covers 13 residues. Trimming took 3 bases from V and 16 from J; bases not matched to a gene: 6. The DNA for the CDR3 is TGTGCCAGTAGTATCCTTGGGACTAGCGGGACTTTCTTC. Translation gives CASSILGTSGTFF. Looking up the rest from reference TRBV19 and TRBJ2-1 gives the full variable domain: DGGITQSPKYLFRKEGQNVTLSCEQNLNHDAMYWYRQDPGQGLRLIYYSQIVNDFQKGDIAEGYSVSREKKESFPLTVTSAQKNPTAFYLCASSILGTSGTFFGPGTRLTVL.

The V and J genes are TRBV6-6 and TRBJ2-5; a weak D match, TRBD1 (5 bases). The CDR3 contains 11 residues. Trimming cost V 8 bases and J 5 bases, with 9 bases left between them. Germline CDR1 is MNHNY and CDR2 is SVGAGI (reference sequence). CDR3 bases: TGTGCCAGCTCCAGGGCTGAGACCCAGTACTTC. Translating gives CASSRAETQYF.

This clone showed up just a few times. V is TRBV5-1 and J is TRBJ1-5, with D maybe TRBD1 (5 bases). Germline V CDR1 and CDR2: SGHRS, YFSETQ. The CDR3 consists of 13 residues. Trimming pared 5 bases from V and 5 bases from J, leaving 11 bases between. In DNA, the CDR3 is TGCGCCAGCAGGTGGGACCGTGATCAGCCCCAGCATTTT. This translates into CASRWDRDQPQHF. Full variable domain (missing parts from reference TRBV5-1 and TRBJ1-5): KAGVTQTPRYLIKTRGQQVTLSCSPISGHRSVSWYQQTPGQGLQFLFEYFSETQRNKGNFPGRFSGRQFSNSRSEMNVSTLELGDSALYLCASRWDRDQPQHFGDGTRLSIL.

This chain joins TRBV5-1 and TRBJ1-1, with D perhaps matching TRBD1 (5 bases). This CDR3 comprises 15 residues. Trimming removed 3 bases at V and 1 base at J, with 13 bases between. The germline V gene encodes CDR1 SGHRS and CDR2 YFSETQ. For the CDR3, the DNA is TGCGCCAGCAGCTCAAGCTTCGGGGGGAACACTGAAGCTTTCTTT. This codes for CASSSSFGGNTEAFF.

This chain joins TRBV28 and TRBJ2-1; 9 bases map to TRBD2. This CDR3 is built from 16 residues. CDR1 is MDHEN, CDR2 SYDVKM, per germline. Trimming removed 3 bases from V and 7 bases from J; junction bases left unmatched: 10. The CDR3: CASSFRGASGINEQFF. As DNA, the CDR3 is TGTGCCAGCAGTTTCCGCGGGGCTAGCGGGATTAATGAGCAGTTCTTC.

This clone was picked up one time. This CDR3 is CASSLRQRTDTQYF. Written as DNA, the CDR3 is TGTGCCAGCAGCTTAAGGCAGCGCACAGATACGCAGTATTTT. This chain uses TRBV7-2 with TRBJ2-3; unclear D gene. This CDR3 region has 14 residues. From germline, CDR1 is SGHTA and CDR2 FQGNSA. V lost 2 bases, J lost 1 base, and 7 bases lay in between. Variable domain in full (rest from reference TRBV7-2 and TRBJ2-3): GAGVSQSPSNKVTEKGKDVELRCDPISGHTALYWYRQSLGQGLEFLIYFQGNSAPDKSGLPSDRFSAERTGGSVSTLTIQRTQQEDSAVYLCASSLRQRTDTQYFGPGTRLTVL.